These 16 T cell receptor beta chains were sequenced from one sample in a study of T cells in Graves' hyperthyroidism and ophthalmopathy (dated by TCRdb to about 2019). Libraries were built with multiplex PCR. The instrument given in TCRdb is Illumina HiSeq 2000. The TCR beta CDR3 regions were amplified from RNA transcripts. For the first round of RT-PCR on the TCR CDR3, the HTBI primer set was used together with the Qiagen OneStep RT-PCR kit. TCRdb redid the processing of the public reads, applying fastp at Q25 and MiXCR, and retained in-frame beta chains. CDR3 protein sequences are deduplicated, and each keeps its most common genes and DNA. The table for this sample lists 490,000 or so distinct CDR3 sequences; about 15% of them were counted only once. Approximately 30% of the sample lies in the top ten. The sample comprised blood. Receptors were obtained from a woman in her twenties or thirties with Graves' ophthalmopathy.

This clonotype was observed many times. V usage is TRBV30 and J usage is TRBJ1-5; no definite D call. With 0 bases removed from V and 3 bases from J, the gap between germline ends came to 6 bases. This CDR3 contains 13 residues. Germline CDR1 GTSNPN, CDR2 SVGIG (reference sequence). The CDR3 sequence is CAWSVRHNQPQHF. The CDR3 coding sequence is TGTGCCTGGAGTGTACGGCACAATCAGCCCCAGCATTTT.

This clonotype showed up many times. The chain carries TRBV11-3 and TRBJ2-3; 10 nucleotides match TRBD1. The length of the CDR3 is 21 residues. The V segment lost 1 base and the J segment 0 bases; nucleotides outside the gene matches: 16. Germline CDR1 and CDR2: SGHNT and YENEEA. CDR3 sequence (DNA): TGTGCCAGCAGCTTAGGGCCCCCGGGACAGGGGATGAGGGGTAGCACAGATACGCAGTATTTT. Protein sequence: CASSLGPPGQGMRGSTDTQYF.

This clonotype was seen many times. J is TRBJ1-1 and V is TRBV5-5, with a tentative D call TRBD1 (5 bases). The V gene's germline CDR1 is SGHKS and CDR2 YYEKEE (reference sequence). This CDR3 is built from 13 residues. V lost 1 base, J lost 4 bases, and 8 bases lay in between. In nucleotides, the CDR3 is TGTGCCAGCAGCTTGCAGGGATTCACTGAAGCTTTCTTT. Residues: CASSLQGFTEAFF.

The table lists this clonotype with a few counts. This chain links TRBV28 with TRBJ1-5; TRBD1 matches at 8 bases. This CDR3 is 16 amino acids long. V was pared by 6 bases and J by 0 bases, with 7 bases of the junction left unmatched. Germline V gene data show CDR1 as MDHEN and CDR2 as SYDVKM. The CDR3 region has the DNA TGTGCCAGCAGCTATGGGACAGGTTATAGCAATCAGCCCCAGCATTTT. This encodes CASSYGTGYSNQPQHF. Drawing the rest from reference TRBV28 and TRBJ1-5, the complete variable domain is DVKVTQSSRYLVKRTGEKVFLECVQDMDHENMFWYRQDPGLGLRLIYFSYDVKMKEKGDIPEGYSVSREKKERFSLILESASTNQTSMYLCASSYGTGYSNQPQHFGDGTRLSIL.

The chain has TRBV4-3 and TRBJ2-1, with TRBD1 matching over 7 bases. CDR1 LGHNA and CDR2 YSLEER come from the germline V gene. The CDR3 is 16 residues long. The ends lost 3 bases at V and 2 bases at J; junction bases unmatched: 7. The CDR3 region has the DNA TGCGCCAGCAGCCAGGTACAGGGGAAACCCTACAATGAGCAGTTCTTC. It yields the protein CASSQVQGKPYNEQFF.

This clonotype has at least ten counts. This sequence joins TRBV27 and TRBJ2-7; D tentatively fits TRBD1 or TRBD2 (5 bases each). The length of the CDR3 is 13 residues. In germline, CDR1 is MNHEY, CDR2 SMNVEV (reference sequence). V was cut by 5 bases and J by 5 bases, with 13 bases left in between. The chain's CDR3 is CASSAYLGDEQYF. As DNA, the CDR3 is TGTGCCAGCAGTGCGTACTTGGGGGACGAGCAGTACTTC.

This clonotype was counted ten times or more. DNA for the CDR3: TGTGCCAGCAGCTTAGTTGGTCGGGGAGGCCCCAACACAGATACGCAGTATTTT. It is translated as CASSLVGRGGPNTDTQYF. The rearrangement joins TRBV11-2 to TRBJ2-3; possibly TRBD2 for D (6 bases). The length of the CDR3 is 18 residues. V dropped 1 base and J dropped 2 bases, with 19 bases sitting between them. CDR1 and CDR2 from the germline V gene are SGHAT and FQNNGV.

This sequence joins TRBV29-1 and TRBJ2-2; either TRBD1 or TRBD2 may fit D (6 bases each). Trimming removed 5 bases at V and 0 bases at J, with 10 bases between. There are 14 residues in the CDR3. The germline V gene encodes CDR1 SQVTM and CDR2 ANQGSEA. CDR3 loop: CSVRRGTNTGELFF. The CDR3 DNA reads TGCAGCGTTCGGAGGGGGACGAACACCGGGGAGCTGTTTTTT.

V gene TRBV6-4 combines with J gene TRBJ2-5; possibly TRBD1 for D (5 bases). Germline V gene sequence: CDR1 MRHNA, CDR2 SNTAGT. The V and J ends lost 6 bases and 6 bases respectively, with 14 bases between them. The CDR3 is made up of 13 amino acids. The CDR3 DNA is TGTGCCAGCAGCCCTCGCACAGGAAAGACCCAGTACTTC. It is translated as CASSPRTGKTQYF.

The sample holds many counts of this clonotype. This chain connects TRBV3-1 to TRBJ1-3, with D hard to call. The ends were cut back, 3 bases at V and 4 bases at J, with 10 bases in the middle. This CDR3 comprises 14 residues. Germline V gene lookup returns CDR1 LGHDT and CDR2 YNNKEL (reference sequence). Here the CDR3 DNA reads TGTGCCAGCAGCCAGTATAACGGGGGAAACACCATATATTTT. Its translation is CASSQYNGGNTIYF.

As regards this clonotype: A much larger clonotype is one base distant, so this may be a read error. V and J are TRBV7-2 and TRBJ2-1; 10 bases are a match to TRBD2. Germline V gene data show CDR1 as SGHTA and CDR2 as FQGNSA. This CDR3 region has 18 residues. The CDR3 DNA sequence: TGTGCCAGCGGCTTAATGAGTAGCGGGAGGAAGAGTCTCAATGAGCAGTTCTTC. Residues: CASGLMSSGRKSLNEQFF.

This chain joins TRBV19 and TRBJ1-1; D remains ambiguous. Germline CDR1 LNHDA, CDR2 SQIVND (reference sequence). The CDR3 contains 16 residues. Between the trimmed V and J ends, which lost 0 bases and 6 bases, there was a span of 17 bases. The CDR3 sequence is CASSIDRVGMMAEAFF. The CDR3 DNA is TGTGCCAGTAGTATAGATCGGGTGGGGATGATGGCTGAAGCTTTCTTT.

The sample holds many counts of this clonotype. The chain employs TRBV24-1 and TRBJ2-1; D is unclear. Per the germline V gene, CDR1 is KGHDR and CDR2 is SFDVKD. V was clipped by 1 base and J by 4 bases, with 4 bases between them. This CDR3 contains 13 residues. CDR3 bases: TGTGCCACCAGTGATTTTCGATACAATGAGCAGTTCTTC. The encoded protein is CATSDFRYNEQFF.

Ten or more counts support this clonotype. CDR3: CASRRQGAWETQYF. The CDR3, as DNA: TGTGCCAGCAGGCGGCAGGGGGCTTGGGAGACCCAGTACTTC. This chain joins TRBV28 and TRBJ2-5; 8 bases match TRBD1. V was pared by 6 bases and J by 5 bases, with 8 bases of the junction left unmatched. The CDR3 contains 14 residues. Germline assignment: CDR1 MDHEN and CDR2 SYDVKM.

Only a few counts were recorded for this clonotype. The chain combines TRBV20-1 with TRBJ1-1; a possible D gene is TRBD1 (5 bases). From germline, CDR1 is DFQATT and CDR2 SNEGSKA (reference sequence). V was clipped by 0 bases and J by 0 bases, with 14 bases between them. There are 16 residues in the CDR3. The CDR3 region is CSARDFRGPLNTEAFF. The CDR3, as DNA: TGCAGTGCTAGAGATTTCCGGGGACCCTTGAACACTGAAGCTTTCTTT.

V usage is TRBV12-3 or TRBV12-4 and J usage is TRBJ1-2; unclear D gene. Trimming pared 4 bases from V and 4 bases from J, leaving 10 bases between. The CDR3 extends over 13 amino acids. CDR3 sequence reads: CASSSGEVYGYTF. In DNA, the CDR3 is TGTGCCAGCAGTTCTGGGGAGGTCTATGGCTACACCTTC.